Shown below are 23 T cell receptor beta chains from a single sample sequenced in a study of blood T cell repertoires in COVID-19 (dated by TCRdb to about 2020). Receptor libraries were prepared by the immunoSEQ multiplex PCR assay. TCRdb retrieved this table from immuneACCESS and kept in-frame rearrangements only. Not all clones are present; in checked studies, unresolved V genes account for under half, and no reason is known for the remainder. The sample contains around 160,000 clones, roughly 90% of them found a single time. The top ten hold approximately 1.2% of the sample. Sequencing input: PBMCs or T cells enriched from blood (not recorded which). Receptor source: a woman in her 30s with acute COVID-19.

The chain uses TRBV9 and TRBJ1-4; 7 bases are shared with TRBD1. This CDR3 is built from 14 residues. The J segment lost 5 bases and the V segment lost 3 bases, leaving 4 bases of the junction unmatched. Germline-derived CDR1 and CDR2 are SGDLS and YYNGEE. CDR3 amino acids: CASSGNRGNEKLFF. The CDR3 bases are TGTGCCAGCAGCGGAAACAGGGGAAATGAAAAACTGTTTTTT.

Only one count was recorded for this clone. The chain recombines TRBV28 with TRBJ2-7; 7 bases are a match to TRBD2. From germline, CDR1 is MDHEN and CDR2 SYDVKM. This CDR3 is 15 amino acids long. V lost 8 bases to trimming and J lost 6 bases; unmatched junction nucleotides: 16. In DNA, the CDR3 is TGTGCCAGCTCTAAGGGAGGGGTGAGTGGGGGCGAGCAGTACTTC. As protein: CASSKGGVSGGEQYF.

V is TRBV19 and J is TRBJ2-1, with 10 bases identical to TRBD2. CDR1 LNHDA and CDR2 SQIVND come from the germline V gene (reference sequence). The J segment lost 0 bases and the V segment lost 3 bases, leaving 5 bases of the junction unmatched. The CDR3 is made up of 17 amino acids. Here the CDR3 DNA reads TGTGCCAGTAGTATTATAGCGGGAGGCCTCTCCTACAATGAGCAGTTCTTC. Its translation: CASSIIAGGLSYNEQFF. The whole variable domain, remainder taken from reference TRBV19 and TRBJ2-1, is DGGITQSPKYLFRKEGQNVTLSCEQNLNHDAMYWYRQDPGQGLRLIYYSQIVNDFQKGDIAEGYSVSREKKESFPLTVTSAQKNPTAFYLCASSIIAGGLSYNEQFFGPGTRLTVL.

The genes are TRBV6-2 or TRBV6-3 and TRBJ2-7, with 9 positions matching TRBD2. With V trimmed by 6 bases and J by 6 bases, 9 bases remained unmatched. There are 14 residues in the CDR3. CDR1 is MNHEY and CDR2 is SVGEGT in the germline V gene. CDR3 region: CASSQTSGPTEQYF. The CDR3 DNA sequence: TGTGCCAGCAGCCAGACTAGCGGTCCCACCGAGCAGTACTTC.

J is TRBJ1-2 and V is TRBV28; 9 bases map to TRBD1. Germline loops: CDR1 MDHEN, CDR2 SYDVKM. The CDR3 loop spans 16 amino acids. V shed 5 bases, J shed 2 bases, and the junction held 9 bases outside the gene matches. In nucleotides, the CDR3 is TGTGCCAGCAGTCCACCCCCGGGGACAGGGAACTATGGCTACACCTTC. Protein sequence: CASSPPPGTGNYGYTF.

The chain has TRBV3-1 (or the pseudogene TRBV3-2) and TRBJ2-7; D is perhaps TRBD2 (5 bases). The germline gives CDR1 LGHDT, CDR2 YNNKEL (reference sequence). CDR3 length: 13 residues. Trimming shortened V by 0 bases and J by 6 bases, and 9 bases separated the two germline ends. In DNA form, the CDR3 reads TGTGCCAGCAGCCAAGATGGGGAGAGCGAGCAGTACTTC. Amino acid sequence: CASSQDGESEQYF.

The V call is TRBV9, the J call TRBJ2-1; the D gene is possibly TRBD2 (5 bases). Germline CDR1 and CDR2: SGDLS and YYNGEE. The CDR3 is made up of 15 amino acids. With 0 bases removed from V and 4 bases from J, the gap between germline ends came to 11 bases. CDR3 DNA sequence: TGTGCCAGCAGCGTAGAGGGCGGGTGGTACAATGAGCAGTTCTTC. Amino acids: CASSVEGGWYNEQFF.

V gene TRBV19 combines with J gene TRBJ2-5; 8 bases fit TRBD1. CDR3 length: 15 amino acids. V was pared by 5 bases and J by 2 bases, with 7 bases of the junction left unmatched. Germline lookup yields CDR1 LNHDA and CDR2 SQIVND (reference sequence). CDR3 nucleotide sequence: TGTGCCAGTAGTCGATGGGACAGGCAACAAGAGACCCAGTACTTC. Protein product: CASSRWDRQQETQYF.

The J gene is TRBJ2-1, the V gene TRBV6-5; 11 nucleotides agree with TRBD2. The CDR3 covers 15 residues. CDR1 is MNHEY and CDR2 is SVGAGI in the germline V gene. Unmatched junction bases numbered 7, after V lost 5 bases and J lost 7 bases. CDR3 nucleotide sequence: TGTGCCAGCAGTCCAACTAGCGGGAGTGGGAATGAGCAGTTCTTC. Translation: CASSPTSGSGNEQFF.

V and J are TRBV7-9 and TRBJ2-7; weak D call: TRBD1 (6 bases). The CDR3 runs 14 residues. Trimming shortened V by 5 bases and J by 3 bases, and 14 bases separated the two germline ends. CDR1 and CDR2 from the germline V gene are SEHNR and FQNEAQ (reference sequence). CDR3 bases: TGTGCCAGCAGCCCCCGACAGGACAACTACGAGCAGTACTTC. Its protein is CASSPRQDNYEQYF.

The rearrangement links TRBV7-8 to TRBJ2-1; 8 bases align to TRBD2. The trim removed 1 base at V and 3 bases at J, leaving 8 bases unmatched. This CDR3 is 17 amino acids long. Looked up from germline, CDR1 is SGHVS and CDR2 is FQNEAQ. The DNA for the CDR3 is TGTGCCAGCAGCTTAGGAGCAGCAGCGGGAGTCTACAATGAGCAGTTCTTC. Amino acid sequence: CASSLGAAAGVYNEQFF.

The V call is TRBV27, the J call TRBJ1-2; D is undetermined. The CDR3 is made up of 15 amino acids. From germline, CDR1 is MNHEY and CDR2 SMNVEV (reference sequence). The V gene lost 2 bases and the J gene lost 1 base, with 11 bases spanning the gap. Here the CDR3 DNA reads TGTGCCAGCAGTTTAACGGAGAGGCTTAACTATGGCTACACCTTC. This gives the protein CASSLTERLNYGYTF.

The rearrangement joins TRBV4-3 to TRBJ2-5, with TRBD2 matching over 8 bases. The CDR3 runs 16 residues. After removal of 0 bases from V and 5 bases from J, the junction contained 8 bases not matched to a gene. Germline assignment: CDR1 LGHNA and CDR2 YSLEER. The CDR3 loop is CASSQDPAGALETQYF. CDR3 nucleotide sequence: TGCGCCAGCAGCCAAGATCCAGCGGGAGCGTTGGAGACCCAGTACTTC.

The rearrangement joins TRBV24-1 to TRBJ1-2; D is ambiguous. V was clipped by 5 bases and J by 2 bases, with 5 bases between them. Germline V gene lookup returns CDR1 KGHDR and CDR2 SFDVKD. The CDR3 spans 12 residues. CDR3 DNA sequence: TGTGCCACCAGTGGTGGCAACTATGGCTACACCTTC. Translating gives CATSGGNYGYTF.

This clone was seen more than once but under ten times. The V and J genes are TRBV27 and TRBJ2-7, with 9 bases aligning to TRBD1. The trim removed 5 bases at V and 6 bases at J, leaving 8 bases unmatched. CDR1 and CDR2 (germline): MNHEY, SMNVEV (reference sequence). This CDR3 comprises 14 residues. CDR3 residues: CASSLAGQGFEQYF. The CDR3 region has the DNA TGTGCCAGCAGTCTAGCCGGACAGGGGTTCGAGCAGTACTTC.

This clone was counted a single time. The J gene is TRBJ2-1, the V gene TRBV7-9; 7 nucleotides align to TRBD2. Germline trimming cut 2 bases from V and 2 bases from J; bases unmatched to any gene: 6. The germline gives CDR1 SEHNR, CDR2 FQNEAQ (reference sequence). This CDR3 contains 16 residues. The CDR3 here is CASSLIAAGAYNEQFF. The CDR3 region has the DNA TGTGCCAGCAGCTTAATTGCGGCGGGAGCCTACAATGAGCAGTTCTTC.

The rearrangement links TRBV14 to TRBJ1-6; no firm D call. This CDR3 region has 17 residues. The V end was cut by 0 bases, the J end by 4 bases, with 13 bases between. The germline V gene has CDR1 SGHDN and CDR2 FVKESK. CDR3 DNA: TGTGCCAGCAGCCAAGAATTTTTCAGATTTTATAATTCACCCCTCCACTTT. It specifies CASSQEFFRFYNSPLHF. Drawing the rest from reference TRBV14 and TRBJ1-6, the complete variable domain is EAGVTQFPSHSVIEKGQTVTLRCDPISGHDNLYWYRRVMGKEIKFLLHFVKESKQDESGMPNNRFLAERTGGTYSTLKVQPAELEDSGVYFCASSQEFFRFYNSPLHFGNGTRLTVT.

The V call is TRBV19, the J call TRBJ1-2, with TRBD1 matching over 10 bases. The germline V gene encodes CDR1 LNHDA and CDR2 SQIVND (reference sequence). Trimming cost V 4 bases and J 8 bases; bases outside gene matches: 13. The CDR3 has 16 amino acids. The chain's CDR3 is CASSTPGTGDASGYTF. The CDR3 DNA sequence: TGTGCCAGTAGTACGCCTGGGACAGGGGACGCGAGCGGCTACACCTTC.

This clone was recorded only once. The chain has TRBV27 and TRBJ1-1; 9 positions match TRBD1. V gave up 5 bases and J gave up 1 base; unmatched junction bases: 8. The CDR3 totals 16 residues. Looked up from germline, CDR1 is MNHEY and CDR2 is SMNVEV (reference sequence). This CDR3 reads CASSALDRGRNTEAFF. DNA of the CDR3: TGTGCCAGCAGTGCGTTAGACAGGGGGAGGAACACTGAAGCTTTCTTT.

The CDR3: CASSPDRGLEKLFF. CDR3 bases: TGTGCCAGCAGCCCCGACAGGGGGCTGGAAAAACTGTTTTTT. This chain connects TRBV5-4 to TRBJ1-4, with 10 bases that match TRBD1. In germline, CDR1 is SGHNT, CDR2 YYREEE (reference sequence). This CDR3 has 14 residues. V shed 4 bases, J shed 8 bases, and the junction held 5 bases outside the gene matches.

The rearrangement uses TRBV7-9 and TRBJ2-1, with TRBD1 identical over 10 bases. The CDR3 is made up of 16 amino acids. Germline CDR1 and CDR2: SEHNR and FQNEAQ (reference sequence). V trimming: 5 bases; J trimming: 1 base; junction bases outside the gene matches: 5. CDR3 in amino acids: CASSPLDRGSYNEQFF. The CDR3 DNA sequence: TGTGCCAGCAGCCCATTGGACAGGGGGTCCTACAATGAGCAGTTCTTC.

J is TRBJ2-1 and V is TRBV5-4; 14 bases align to TRBD2. V lost 9 bases and J lost 2; bases outside the gene matches: 7. The germline gives CDR1 SGHNT, CDR2 YYREEE (reference sequence). This CDR3 region has 16 residues. Written as DNA, the CDR3 is TGTGCCACCGGGACTAGCGGGAGTAGGGCCTACAATGAGCAGTTCTTC. Protein: CATGTSGSRAYNEQFF.

This clone was picked up one time. This sequence joins TRBV5-4 and TRBJ2-7; D unresolved. The CDR3 totals 14 residues. The ends were cut back, 4 bases at V and 1 base at J, with 12 bases in the middle. Germline loops: CDR1 SGHNT, CDR2 YYREEE (reference sequence). The CDR3 nucleotides read TGTGCCAGCAGCGTGCAGCCCGGGTCCTACGAGCAGTACTTC. This translates into CASSVQPGSYEQYF.